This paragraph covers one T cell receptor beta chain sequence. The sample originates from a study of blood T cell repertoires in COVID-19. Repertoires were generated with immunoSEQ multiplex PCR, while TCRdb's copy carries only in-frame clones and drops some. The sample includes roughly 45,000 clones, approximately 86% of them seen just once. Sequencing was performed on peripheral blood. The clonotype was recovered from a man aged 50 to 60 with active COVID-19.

The CDR3 protein is CASSSSGSGRIHEQFF. As DNA, the CDR3 is TGTGCCAGCAGTTCTTCTGGTAGCGGGAGAATCCATGAGCAGTTCTTC. The chain recombines TRBV28 with TRBJ2-1; TRBD2 matches 9 bases. The germline CDR1 and CDR2 sequences are MDHEN and SYDVKM. The CDR3 has 16 amino acids. V was pared by 4 bases and J by 8 bases, with 12 bases of the junction left unmatched.